This T cell receptor (beta chain) stems from a study of CD8 T cells in Susac syndrome. The wider study: Blood was drawn from Susac syndrome patients while they were therapy-naive, on corticosteroids, or on intravenous immunoglobulin alone.

TCR beta sequencing covered blood CD8+ and CD4+ T cells. Patients with Susac syndrome showed fulfilment of recently defined diagnostic criteria for definite or probable disease. The V and J ends lost 4 bases and 0 bases respectively, with 9 bases between them. From germline, CDR1 is MDHEN and CDR2 SYDVKM. This CDR3 is built from 15 residues. The RNA input was about 0.5 to 1 ug, and it was reverse transcribed with random hexamers. Across 54 Vbeta and 13 Jbeta, TCR beta CDR3 was amplified with immunoSEQ multiplex PCR. TCRdb analysed the immunoSEQ multiplex PCR reads with MiXCR anew, one entry per CDR3 protein. The sample holds about 240,000 distinct CDR3 sequences, 90% to 96% seen once.

This sequence was found in a human donor with Susac syndrome. The rearrangement joins TRBV28 to TRBJ1-4; possible D gene TRBD1, 6 bases. The source material was CD4+ T cells from PBMCs. CDR3 sequence: CASSWTESTNEKLFF. The CDR3 nucleotides read TGTGCCAGCAGTTGGACAGAATCAACTAATGAAAAACTGTTTTTT. Full variable domain (outside the CDR3, taken from reference TRBV28 and TRBJ1-4): DVKVTQSSRYLVKRTGEKVFLECVQDMDHENMFWYRQDPGLGLRLIYFSYDVKMKEKGDIPEGYSVSREKKERFSLILESASTNQTSMYLCASSWTESTNEKLFFGSGTQLSVL.